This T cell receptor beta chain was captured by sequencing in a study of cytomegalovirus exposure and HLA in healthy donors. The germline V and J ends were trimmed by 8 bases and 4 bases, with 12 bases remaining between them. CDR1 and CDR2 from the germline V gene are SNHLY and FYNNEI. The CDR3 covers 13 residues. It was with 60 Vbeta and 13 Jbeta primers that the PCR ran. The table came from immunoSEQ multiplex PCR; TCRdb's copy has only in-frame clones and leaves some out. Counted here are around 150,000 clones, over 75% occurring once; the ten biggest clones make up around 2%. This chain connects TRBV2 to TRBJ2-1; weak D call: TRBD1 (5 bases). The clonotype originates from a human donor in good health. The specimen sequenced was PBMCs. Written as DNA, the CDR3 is TGTGCCAGCCTAAGGACACTATACAATGAGCAGTTCTTC. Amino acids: CASLRTLYNEQFF. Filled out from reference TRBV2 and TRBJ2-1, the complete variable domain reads EPEVTQTPSHQVTQMGQEVILRCVPISNHLYFYWYRQILGQKVEFLVSFYNNEISEKSEIFDDQFSVERPDGSNFTLKIRSTKLEDSAMYFCASLRTLYNEQFFGPGTRLTVL.